Presented here are 29 T cell receptor beta chains from one specimen sequenced in a study of shared clonotypes between healthy human individuals. Measured with immunoSEQ multiplex PCR; TCRdb has only the in-frame clones, and not every one. This sample has 1,400,000 or so clones; 97% to 99% occur once, and the top ten carry under 0.45%. Sequenced: naive CD4+ T cells sorted from blood. Subset in this sample: CD45RA+ positively selected. All receptors come from a man in his thirties or forties in good health.

DNA of the CDR3: TGTGCCAGCAGACGAGTTTTGGGCCCGAACACTGAAGCTTTCTTT. Translated, it gives CASRRVLGPNTEAFF. The genes are TRBV11-2 and TRBJ1-1; D unclear. The CDR3 contains 15 residues. Looked up from germline, CDR1 is SGHAT and CDR2 is FQNNGV. Trimming removed 6 bases from V and 1 base from J, with 15 bases in between.

On this clone: Other DNA sequences from this sample encode an identical CDR3 as well. The rearrangement uses TRBV18 and TRBJ1-1; no firm D call. Germline values: CDR1 KGHSH, CDR2 LQKENI. The V end lost 2 bases, the J end lost 0 bases, and 4 bases lay between the germline ends. There are 13 residues in the CDR3. The CDR3 DNA reads TGTGCCAGCTCACCAGGGTTGAACACTGAAGCTTTCTTT. Protein sequence: CASSPGLNTEAFF.

The chain carries TRBV28 and TRBJ2-7; D remains unclear. The length of the CDR3 is 12 residues. Germline CDR1 and CDR2: MDHEN and SYDVKM. With 2 bases removed from V and 6 bases from J, the gap between germline ends came to 8 bases. The CDR3 is CASSLIGAEQYF. DNA of the CDR3: TGTGCCAGCAGTTTAATAGGAGCCGAGCAGTACTTC.

The chain is built from TRBV28 and TRBJ2-7; 8 nucleotides line up with TRBD1. The CDR3 extends over 16 amino acids. V lost 3 bases to trimming and J lost 3 bases; unmatched junction nucleotides: 10. Germline assignment: CDR1 MDHEN and CDR2 SYDVKM. The CDR3 nucleotides are TGTGCCAGCAGTTTCGTCTTCTTCGGGACAGGCTACGAGCAGTACTTC. Translated: CASSFVFFGTGYEQYF.

V and J are TRBV7-8 and TRBJ1-5; 8 nucleotides agree with TRBD1. The CDR3 is 15 amino acids. CDR1 is SGHVS and CDR2 is FQNEAQ in the germline V gene. J was trimmed by 7 bases and V by 5 bases; bases with no gene match: 10. DNA for the CDR3: TGTGCCAGCAGCCCGGACAGGGCGGTCGGGCAGCCCCAGCATTTT. Translated: CASSPDRAVGQPQHF.

The chain links TRBV7-6 to TRBJ2-7, with a possible D match to TRBD1 (6 bases). CDR1 is SGHVS and CDR2 is FNYEAQ in the germline V gene. This CDR3 is 15 amino acids long. Trimming removed 1 base from V and 2 bases from J, with 12 bases in between. The CDR3 sequence is CASSLESGAAYEQYF. As DNA, the CDR3 is TGTGCCAGCAGCTTAGAATCAGGGGCGGCCTACGAGCAGTACTTC.

The chain joins TRBV7-8 to TRBJ2-5; 11 bases map to TRBD2. The germline gives CDR1 SGHVS, CDR2 FQNEAQ. Trimming at V came to 4 bases and at J to 2 bases, leaving 0 bases not matched to a gene. This CDR3 has 14 residues. CDR3 region: CASSWTSGQETQYF. Written as DNA, the CDR3 is TGTGCCAGCAGCTGGACTAGCGGGCAAGAGACCCAGTACTTC.

CDR3 residues: CASSSHGGGSGANVLTF. In DNA, the CDR3 is TGCGCCAGCAGCTCACACGGGGGTGGATCTGGGGCCAACGTCCTGACTTTC. V gene TRBV5-1 combines with J gene TRBJ2-6; possible D gene TRBD2, 6 bases. The CDR3 extends over 17 amino acids. CDR1 is SGHRS, CDR2 YFSETQ, per germline. Trimming cost V 3 bases and J 1 base, with 14 bases left between them.

The genes are TRBV30 and TRBJ2-3, with D possibly TRBD2 on 5 matching bases. The germline CDR1 and CDR2 sequences are GTSNPN and SVGIG (reference sequence). This CDR3 contains 12 residues. V gave up 4 bases and J gave up 4 bases, with 9 bases separating them. This CDR3 reads CAWTRGSDTQYF. DNA for the CDR3: TGTGCCTGGACCCGGGGTTCAGATACGCAGTATTTT.

The chain carries TRBV2 and TRBJ2-1; 12 bases agree with TRBD2. The CDR3 spans 15 residues. V lost 4 bases to trimming and J lost 2 bases; unmatched junction nucleotides: 0. Germline CDR1 is SNHLY and CDR2 is FYNNEI. CDR3 sequence: CASSGTSGAYNEQFF. The CDR3 DNA is TGTGCCAGCAGTGGGACTAGCGGGGCCTACAATGAGCAGTTCTTC.

V and J are TRBV9 and TRBJ1-1, with D possibly TRBD1 on 6 matching bases. The V gene's germline CDR1 is SGDLS and CDR2 YYNGEE. V lost 1 base to trimming and J lost 0 bases, with 13 bases between them. CDR3 length: 16 amino acids. Here the CDR3 DNA reads TGTGCCAGCAGCGTATCCGGGGGCGGGATGAACACTGAAGCTTTCTTT. Its translation is CASSVSGGGMNTEAFF.

The chain employs TRBV5-1 and TRBJ2-7; D is ambiguous. The germline gives CDR1 SGHRS, CDR2 YFSETQ. With 0 bases removed from V and 5 bases from J, the gap between germline ends came to 12 bases. The CDR3 extends over 14 amino acids. CDR3 protein: CASSLGQKGHEQYF. The DNA of the CDR3 is TGCGCCAGCAGCTTGGGTCAGAAGGGCCACGAGCAGTACTTC. The variable domain in full, completed from reference TRBV5-1 and TRBJ2-7, reads KAGVTQTPRYLIKTRGQQVTLSCSPISGHRSVSWYQQTPGQGLQFLFEYFSETQRNKGNFPGRFSGRQFSNSRSEMNVSTLELGDSALYLCASSLGQKGHEQYFGPGTRLTVT.

The sample holds one count of this clone. This chain connects TRBV7-9 to TRBJ2-2; a possible D gene is TRBD2 (5 bases). Germline values: CDR1 SEHNR, CDR2 FQNEAQ (reference sequence). Between the trimmed V and J ends, which lost 4 bases and 6 bases, there was a span of 15 bases. The CDR3 extends over 15 amino acids. In DNA form, the CDR3 reads TGTGCCAGCAGCTCTGCCAGCGGCAGCCCCGGGGAGCTGTTTTTT. It specifies CASSSASGSPGELFF.

The chain combines TRBV6-1 with TRBJ2-7; 7 bases match TRBD2. V was clipped by 8 bases and J by 1 base; unmatched bases: 5. Germline CDR1 reads MNHNS; CDR2 reads SASEGT. The length of the CDR3 is 13 residues. DNA of the CDR3: TGTGCCAGCTGCGGGGAGGGTTCCTACGAGCAGTACTTC. Translating it yields CASCGEGSYEQYF.

The V gene is TRBV5-6, the J gene TRBJ2-2, with 7 positions matching TRBD1. Germline CDR1 SGHDT, CDR2 YYEEEE. V lost 2 bases and J lost 5; bases outside the gene matches: 3. The CDR3 has 14 residues. CDR3 sequence reads: CASSFPGGTGELFF. The CDR3 nucleotides read TGTGCCAGCAGCTTCCCAGGGGGTACCGGGGAGCTGTTTTTT.

V usage is TRBV5-1 and J usage is TRBJ2-2, with TRBD1 identical over 10 bases. The CDR3 length is 16 residues. Germline V gives CDR1 SGHRS, CDR2 YFSETQ. The junction had 6 bases not matched to a gene; V was cut back by 0 bases and J by 7 bases. CDR3 loop: CASSLALGQGNGELFF. For the CDR3, the DNA is TGCGCCAGCAGCTTGGCCTTGGGACAGGGGAACGGGGAGCTGTTTTTT.

V usage is TRBV9 and J usage is TRBJ2-7; D unclear. The V and J ends lost 3 bases and 0 bases respectively, with 19 bases between them. This CDR3 comprises 17 residues. In germline, CDR1 is SGDLS, CDR2 YYNGEE. The CDR3 loop is CASSARPRTLSSYEQYF. The CDR3, as DNA: TGTGCCAGCAGCGCCCGACCTCGGACGCTTAGCTCCTACGAGCAGTACTTC. The variable domain in full, completed from reference TRBV9 and TRBJ2-7, reads DSGVTQTPKHLITATGQRVTLRCSPRSGDLSVYWYQQSLDQGLQFLIQYYNGEERAKGNILERFSAQQFPDLHSELNLSSLELGDSALYFCASSARPRTLSSYEQYFGPGTRLTVT.

The CDR3 nucleotides are TGTGCCAGCAGTGCCCCGGGTACGATTTCCTACGAGCAGTACTTC. Residues: CASSAPGTISYEQYF. The genes are TRBV7-9 and TRBJ2-7; D is uncertain. Trimming removed 6 bases at V and 1 base at J, with 16 bases between. There are 15 residues in the CDR3. The germline V gene has CDR1 SEHNR and CDR2 FQNEAQ (reference sequence). The full variable domain, with the rest looked up from reference TRBV7-9 and TRBJ2-7, is DTGVSQNPRHKITKRGQNVTFRCDPISEHNRLYWYRQTLGQGPEFLTYFQNEAQLEKSRLLSDRFSAERPKGSFSTLEIQRTEQGDSAMYLCASSAPGTISYEQYFGPGTRLTVT.

Concerning this clone: The sample contains more than one DNA sequence encoding this CDR3. This sequence joins TRBV5-1 and TRBJ2-5; 12 positions match TRBD2. The V and J ends lost 3 bases and 4 bases, in that order; junction bases with no gene match: 4. Germline values: CDR1 SGHRS, CDR2 YFSETQ. The CDR3 is 15 amino acids. The CDR3 coding sequence is TGCGCCAGCAGCTCACTAGCGGGAGGAGTAGAGACCCAGTACTTC. This encodes CASSSLAGGVETQYF.

The rearrangement uses TRBV19 and TRBJ1-1; TRBD1 matches 9 bases. The CDR3 has 15 amino acids. The V and J ends lost 6 bases and 1 base, in that order; junction bases with no gene match: 6. The germline V gene has CDR1 LNHDA and CDR2 SQIVND (reference sequence). The CDR3 DNA follows: TGTGCCAGTAGGTCGCGGACAGGGGAGAACACTGAAGCTTTCTTT. Translating it yields CASRSRTGENTEAFF.

This clone has just one count. The chain employs TRBV6-1 and TRBJ1-5; D is ambiguous. Germline CDR1 is MNHNS and CDR2 is SASEGT. V gave up 5 bases and J gave up 2 bases, with 13 bases separating them. The CDR3 runs 15 residues. The CDR3, as DNA: TGTGCCAGCAGTCTAAGATCAAGGGGCAATCAGCCCCAGCATTTT. This gives the protein CASSLRSRGNQPQHF.

This chain connects TRBV27 to TRBJ1-1; D is possibly TRBD1 (5 bases). In germline, CDR1 is MNHEY, CDR2 SMNVEV (reference sequence). The CDR3 is 14 amino acids. The V gene lost 0 bases and the J gene lost 0 bases, with 5 bases spanning the gap. CDR3 in DNA: TGTGCCAGCAGTTTATCGGGGGTGAACACTGAAGCTTTCTTT. As protein: CASSLSGVNTEAFF.

The rearrangement uses TRBV5-6 and TRBJ2-1, with 7 nucleotides matching TRBD1. The V gene end was trimmed by 3 bases and the J gene end by 4 bases; junction bases not matched to a gene: 10. CDR1 is SGHDT, CDR2 YYEEEE, per germline. This CDR3 comprises 16 residues. CDR3 residues: CASSSTGLRSYNEQFF. For the CDR3, the DNA is TGTGCCAGCAGCTCGACAGGGTTAAGGTCTTACAATGAGCAGTTCTTC.

In nucleotides, the CDR3 is TGTGCCAGCAGTAAGGGACTAGCGGCGAACACCGGGGAGCTGTTTTTT. It encodes CASSKGLAANTGELFF. The rearrangement uses TRBV6-4 and TRBJ2-2; 11 bases are shared with TRBD2. CDR3 length: 16 residues. CDR1 and CDR2 from the germline V gene are MRHNA and SNTAGT. J lost 0 bases, V lost 5 bases, and 2 bases had no gene match.

The rearrangement uses TRBV11-2 and TRBJ1-5, with 8 nucleotides matching TRBD1. Trimming cost V 0 bases and J 7 bases; bases outside gene matches: 8. Germline CDR1 and CDR2: SGHAT and FQNNGV. This CDR3 comprises 16 residues. The CDR3 is CASSLDAGTGDQPQHF. The DNA of the CDR3 is TGTGCCAGCAGCTTAGACGCCGGGACAGGAGACCAGCCCCAGCATTTT.

This sequence joins TRBV15 and TRBJ1-4; no firm D call. This CDR3 has 15 amino acids. V was clipped by 1 base and J by 4 bases, with 10 bases between them. Germline assignment: CDR1 LNHNV and CDR2 YYDKDF (reference sequence). CDR3 sequence: CATSRGGQDNEKLFF. CDR3 DNA sequence: TGTGCCACCAGCAGAGGGGGTCAGGATAATGAAAAACTGTTTTTT.

V is TRBV6-5 and J is TRBJ2-7; TRBD2 matches at 8 bases. V dropped 1 base and J dropped 11; count of bases not matched to a gene: 1. Per germline, CDR1 MNHEY and CDR2 SVGAGI. This CDR3 contains 11 residues. CDR3 DNA: TGTGCCAGCAGTTACTGGGGACTAGAGTACTTC. Translation gives CASSYWGLEYF.

This clone was seen only a few times. Here the CDR3 DNA reads TGCGCCAGCAGTGAGTCGTCGGTATTACCGCACAACGAGCAGTACTTC. Translated, it gives CASSESSVLPHNEQYF. The rearrangement uses TRBV10-1 and TRBJ2-7; D unclear. The CDR3 is 16 amino acids. V gave up 0 bases and J gave up 5 bases, with 17 bases separating them. Per germline, CDR1 WNHNN and CDR2 SYGVQD (reference sequence).

The chain is built from TRBV5-1 and TRBJ2-7; the D gene is possibly TRBD2 (6 bases). The germline V gene has CDR1 SGHRS and CDR2 YFSETQ. CDR3 length: 13 amino acids. V lost 3 bases, J lost 8 bases, and 15 bases lay in between. This CDR3 reads CASSSSAGTQQYF. The DNA for the CDR3 is TGCGCCAGCAGCTCATCGGCAGGGACTCAGCAGTACTTC.